One sample yielded the 8 T cell receptor beta chains listed below, sequenced in a study of human T cells and chemical hapten exposure. TCRdb passed the RACE reads through MiXCR, listing each CDR3 protein once. Altogether around 330,000 distinct CDR3 sequences are present, 5.5% being singletons, with the ten largest covering under 9.5%. Time point indicated: pre-sensitization, week 0. Treatment in this sample: therapeutic diphenylcyclopropenone sensitization with weekly scalp DPC. The sample here was whole blood, taken in connection with sensitization to the hapten diphenylcyclopropenone (DPC). These receptors originate from a woman between 18 and 29 years old with alopecia areata. Some clones in this sample may be carry-over from other donors' samples.

This clonotype came up many times. The chain links TRBV7-3 to TRBJ1-2; D gene uncertain. The CDR3 consists of 14 residues. Germline CDR1 and CDR2: SGHTA and FQGTGA. With 5 bases removed from V and 5 bases from J, the gap between germline ends came to 15 bases. The CDR3, as DNA: TGTGCCAGCAGCCTATTTGGCGGAACGTATGGCTACACCTTC. Protein product: CASSLFGGTYGYTF.

This clonotype was found many times. The V call is TRBV27, the J call TRBJ2-7; TRBD1 might be the D (6 bases). The germline V gene encodes CDR1 MNHEY and CDR2 SMNVEV (reference sequence). V gave up 5 bases and J gave up 1 base, with 12 bases separating them. The CDR3 totals 14 residues. CDR3 coding DNA: TGTGCCAGCAGTCACCGGGACATATCCTACGAGCAGTACTTC. This gives the protein CASSHRDISYEQYF.

This clonotype showed up just a few times. This chain links TRBV27 with TRBJ2-1; tentative D call: TRBD1 (6 bases). V was trimmed by 5 bases and J by 3 bases, leaving 14 bases between them. Germline V gene data show CDR1 as MNHEY and CDR2 as SMNVEV (reference sequence). The CDR3 spans 15 residues. The CDR3 sequence is CASSEDRTFYNEQFF. In nucleotides, the CDR3 is TGTGCCAGCAGTGAAGACAGGACTTTCTACAATGAGCAGTTCTTC.

V is TRBV5-4 and J is TRBJ2-7; D gene uncertain. CDR1 and CDR2 from the germline V gene are SGHNT and YYREEE (reference sequence). The germline V and J ends were trimmed by 0 bases and 6 bases, with 7 bases remaining between them. The CDR3 loop spans 12 amino acids. Here the CDR3 DNA reads TGTGCCAGCAGCTTGGGGGTCACCGAGCAGTACTTC. Residues: CASSLGVTEQYF.

This clonotype was seen repeatedly, ten times or more. The rearrangement uses TRBV3-1 and TRBJ1-1, with TRBD1 as a possible D gene (6 bases). Deletions cut 4 bases from V and 0 bases from J, with 12 bases between. CDR1 and CDR2 (germline): LGHDT, YNNKEL (reference sequence). This CDR3 spans 15 amino acids. The CDR3 DNA reads as TGTGCCAGCAGCCCCTGGGGGCGGATGAACACTGAAGCTTTCTTT. Amino acids: CASSPWGRMNTEAFF.

This clonotype was found a few times. This chain links TRBV10-3 with TRBJ2-1; D may be TRBD1 or TRBD2 (5 bases each). Trimming took 3 bases from V and 6 from J, leaving 18 bases between them. The CDR3 has 16 amino acids. Germline CDR1 ENHRY, CDR2 SYGVKD. The DNA of the CDR3 is TGTGCCATCAGTGACCCTCAAGGGGAGCTGGGCAATGAGCAGTTCTTC. This sequence encodes CAISDPQGELGNEQFF.

This clonotype was seen repeatedly, ten times or more. CDR3 nucleotide sequence: TGCAGCGTCTTACAGGACACAGATACGCAGTATTTT. Translated, it gives CSVLQDTDTQYF. The J gene is TRBJ2-3, the V gene TRBV29-1; TRBD1 might be the D (5 bases). The CDR3 length is 12 residues. V was shortened by 6 bases and J by 2 bases, with 9 bases between the two germline ends. CDR1 and CDR2 from the germline V gene are SQVTM and ANQGSEA.

The table lists this clonotype with a few counts. In DNA, the CDR3 is TGCAGTGCTAGAACGGGACTAGCGGGGGGAGAGACCCAGTACTTC. Protein sequence: CSARTGLAGGETQYF. V usage is TRBV20-1 and J usage is TRBJ2-5, with 15 nucleotides matching TRBD2. CDR3 size: 15 residues. The germline gives CDR1 DFQATT, CDR2 SNEGSKA (reference sequence). J lost 4 bases, V lost 2 bases, and 2 bases had no gene match.